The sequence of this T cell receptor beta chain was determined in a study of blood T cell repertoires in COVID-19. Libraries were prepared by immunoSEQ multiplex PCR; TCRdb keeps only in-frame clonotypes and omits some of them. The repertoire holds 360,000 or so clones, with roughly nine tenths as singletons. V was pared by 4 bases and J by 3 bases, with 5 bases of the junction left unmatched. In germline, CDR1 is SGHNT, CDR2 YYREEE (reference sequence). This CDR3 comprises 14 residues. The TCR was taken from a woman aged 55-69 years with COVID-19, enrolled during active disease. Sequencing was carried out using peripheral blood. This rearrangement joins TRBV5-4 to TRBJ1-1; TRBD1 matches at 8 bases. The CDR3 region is CASSPRTGYTEAFF. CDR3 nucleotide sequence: TGTGCCAGCAGCCCCCGGACAGGGTACACTGAAGCTTTCTTT.